The rows below give T cell receptor beta chains drawn from one sample of a study of T-cell memory formation after mild COVID-19. Via MiXCR, TCRdb re-called the 5' RACE reads, giving one row per CDR3 protein. The sample carries approximately 250,000 distinct CDR3 sequences, over 15% recorded once. Sample: PBMCs or a T cell subset sorted from them (not recorded which). These receptors were taken from a man between 18 and 35 years old who had mild COVID-19 (a few samples of this study predate the infection). Cell type and time point are not known. CDR3s include the opening cysteine and the closing phenylalanine or tryptophan. Fields, in order: CDR3 length, D gene, clone size, V gene, J gene, CDR3 protein, CDR3 DNA. The D gene is left open where the match is weak. Size values are once, few and many counts, or a class for expanded clones, and some rows have none.

CDR3 length: 12; D gene: -; clone size: few; V gene: TRBV29-1; J gene: TRBJ2-1; CDR3 protein: CSVERRNNEQFF; CDR3 DNA: TGCAGCGTTGAACGACGGAACAATGAGCAGTTCTTC
CDR3 length: 17; D gene: TRBD1; clone size: -; V gene: TRBV7-2; J gene: TRBJ2-5; CDR3 protein: CASRPGAPGGREETQYF; CDR3 DNA: TGTGCCAGTCGACCTGGGGCCCCAGGGGGTCGAGAAGAGACCCAGTACTTC
CDR3 length: 13; D gene: -; clone size: -; V gene: TRBV5-1; J gene: TRBJ1-1; CDR3 protein: CASSVQVNTEAFF; CDR3 DNA: TGCGCCAGCAGCGTACAGGTGAACACTGAAGCTTTCTTT
CDR3 length: 16; D gene: TRBD2; clone size: -; V gene: TRBV7-2; J gene: TRBJ2-7; CDR3 protein: CASSLGTSGGHYEQYF; CDR3 DNA: TGTGCCAGCAGCCTCGGGACTAGCGGGGGCCATTACGAGCAGTACTTC
CDR3 length: 14; D gene: -; clone size: -; V gene: TRBV18; J gene: TRBJ1-1; CDR3 protein: CASSPDPRNTEAFF; CDR3 DNA: TGTGCCAGCTCACCAGACCCGAGAAACACTGAAGCTTTCTTT
CDR3 length: 14; D gene: -; clone size: many; V gene: TRBV5-5; J gene: TRBJ2-2; CDR3 protein: CASSHSRNTGELFF; CDR3 DNA: TGTGCCAGCAGCCATTCCCGGAACACCGGGGAGCTGTTTTTT
CDR3 length: 13; D gene: -; clone size: few; V gene: TRBV5-1; J gene: TRBJ2-7; CDR3 protein: CASSFEDSYEQYF; CDR3 DNA: TGCGCCAGCAGCTTCGAGGACTCCTACGAGCAGTACTTC
CDR3 length: 13; D gene: TRBD1; clone size: -; V gene: TRBV12-3/TRBV12-4; J gene: TRBJ2-7; CDR3 protein: CASSPDRGYEQYF; CDR3 DNA: TGTGCCAGCAGCCCGGACAGGGGGTACGAGCAGTACTTC
CDR3 length: 14; D gene: -; clone size: -; V gene: TRBV6-2/TRBV6-3; J gene: TRBJ2-7; CDR3 protein: CASSPRVVDYEQYF; CDR3 DNA: TGTGCCAGCAGTCCCCGGGTCGTTGACTACGAGCAGTACTTC
CDR3 length: 14; D gene: -; clone size: few; V gene: TRBV9; J gene: TRBJ2-1; CDR3 protein: CASSLGPEYNEQFF; CDR3 DNA: TGTGCCAGCAGCCTCGGTCCAGAATACAATGAGCAGTTCTTC
CDR3 length: 15; D gene: -; clone size: -; V gene: TRBV25-1; J gene: TRBJ2-1; CDR3 protein: CASSELFSPYNEQFF; CDR3 DNA: TGTGCCAGCAGTGAATTATTCTCACCCTACAATGAGCAGTTCTTC
CDR3 length: 18; D gene: -; clone size: -; V gene: TRBV24-1; J gene: TRBJ2-6; CDR3 protein: CATSDSALASSGANVLTF; CDR3 DNA: TGTGCCACCAGTGATTCGGCACTCGCCTCCTCTGGGGCCAACGTCCTGACTTTC
CDR3 length: 16; D gene: -; clone size: -; V gene: TRBV14; J gene: TRBJ1-1; CDR3 protein: CASSPRMGTLSTEAFF; CDR3 DNA: TGTGCCAGCAGCCCGAGAATGGGGACGTTGAGCACTGAAGCTTTCTTT
CDR3 length: 15; D gene: TRBD1; clone size: -; V gene: TRBV5-1; J gene: TRBJ1-1; CDR3 protein: CASSFTGQGMTEAFF; CDR3 DNA: TGCGCCAGCAGCTTTACCGGACAGGGGATGACTGAAGCTTTCTTT
CDR3 length: 12; D gene: -; clone size: -; V gene: TRBV20-1; J gene: TRBJ1-2; CDR3 protein: CSASWQNYGYTF; CDR3 DNA: TGCAGTGCTAGCTGGCAGAACTATGGCTACACCTTC
CDR3 length: 14; D gene: -; clone size: -; V gene: TRBV11-1; J gene: TRBJ1-1; CDR3 protein: CASSLKWAGSEAFF; CDR3 DNA: TGTGCCAGCAGCTTAAAGTGGGCCGGATCTGAAGCTTTCTTT
CDR3 length: 14; D gene: -; clone size: -; V gene: TRBV9; J gene: TRBJ1-1; CDR3 protein: CASSPLAGNTEAFF; CDR3 DNA: TGTGCCAGCAGCCCCCTCGCTGGAAACACTGAAGCTTTCTTT
CDR3 length: 17; D gene: -; clone size: few; V gene: TRBV27; J gene: TRBJ1-5; CDR3 protein: CASSFDRNNQRDQPQHF; CDR3 DNA: TGTGCCAGCAGTTTCGACAGGAATAATCAAAGAGATCAGCCCCAGCATTTT
CDR3 length: 12; D gene: -; clone size: -; V gene: TRBV2; J gene: TRBJ2-2; CDR3 protein: CASSASTGELFF; CDR3 DNA: TGTGCCAGCAGTGCTAGCACCGGGGAGCTGTTTTTT
CDR3 length: 15; D gene: TRBD1; clone size: -; V gene: TRBV6-2/TRBV6-3; J gene: TRBJ2-7; CDR3 protein: CASSFYETGPYEQYF; CDR3 DNA: TGTGCCAGCAGTTTTTACGAGACAGGGCCCTACGAGCAGTACTTC
CDR3 length: 14; D gene: -; clone size: few; V gene: TRBV11-2; J gene: TRBJ2-2; CDR3 protein: CASSQSTNTGELFF; CDR3 DNA: TGTGCCAGCAGCCAATCCACGAACACCGGGGAGCTGTTTTTT
CDR3 length: 15; D gene: TRBD1; clone size: -; V gene: TRBV6-2/TRBV6-3; J gene: TRBJ1-5; CDR3 protein: CASSPTGISNQPQHF; CDR3 DNA: TGTGCCAGCAGTCCGACAGGGATCAGCAATCAGCCCCAGCATTTT
CDR3 length: 13; D gene: -; clone size: few; V gene: TRBV12-5; J gene: TRBJ2-3; CDR3 protein: CASGLGPTDTQYF; CDR3 DNA: TGTGCTAGTGGCCTAGGGCCGACAGATACGCAGTATTTT
CDR3 length: 14; D gene: -; clone size: few; V gene: TRBV5-1; J gene: TRBJ2-3; CDR3 protein: CASSLERGADTQYF; CDR3 DNA: TGCGCCAGCAGCTTGGAGAGGGGGGCAGATACGCAGTATTTT
CDR3 length: 15; D gene: TRBD1; clone size: few; V gene: TRBV5-1; J gene: TRBJ2-5; CDR3 protein: CASSLEATGGETQYF; CDR3 DNA: TGCGCCAGCAGCTTGGAGGCTACAGGGGGAGAGACCCAGTACTTC
CDR3 length: 12; D gene: -; clone size: -; V gene: TRBV2; J gene: TRBJ2-2; CDR3 protein: CASSEQIGELFF; CDR3 DNA: TGTGCCAGCAGTGAACAGATTGGGGAGCTGTTTTTT
CDR3 length: 12; D gene: -; clone size: -; V gene: TRBV12-3/TRBV12-4; J gene: TRBJ2-3; CDR3 protein: CASSQGWDTQYF; CDR3 DNA: TGTGCCAGCAGTCAGGGTTGGGATACGCAGTATTTT
CDR3 length: 14; D gene: -; clone size: few; V gene: TRBV6-2/TRBV6-3; J gene: TRBJ1-1; CDR3 protein: CASSALTGNTEAFF; CDR3 DNA: TGTGCCAGCAGTGCCTTGACAGGGAACACTGAAGCTTTCTTT
CDR3 length: 14; D gene: -; clone size: few; V gene: TRBV7-2; J gene: TRBJ1-1; CDR3 protein: CASSLRVSNTEAFF; CDR3 DNA: TGTGCCAGCAGCTTGAGGGTGTCGAACACTGAAGCTTTCTTT
CDR3 length: 13; D gene: -; clone size: -; V gene: TRBV7-2; J gene: TRBJ1-5; CDR3 protein: CASSSYRNQPQHF; CDR3 DNA: TGTGCCAGCAGCTCCTACCGCAATCAGCCCCAGCATTTT
CDR3 length: 12; D gene: TRBD2; clone size: -; V gene: TRBV4-1; J gene: TRBJ2-7; CDR3 protein: CASSLGTSAQYF; CDR3 DNA: TGCGCCAGCAGCCTGGGGACTAGCGCGCAGTACTTC
CDR3 length: 15; D gene: -; clone size: -; V gene: TRBV12-5; J gene: TRBJ2-1; CDR3 protein: CASGLPDSSYNEQFF; CDR3 DNA: TGTGCTAGTGGTTTGCCGGACAGCTCCTACAATGAGCAGTTCTTC
CDR3 length: 15; D gene: -; clone size: -; V gene: TRBV27; J gene: TRBJ2-2; CDR3 protein: CASGPFGGYTGELFF; CDR3 DNA: TGTGCCAGCGGACCTTTTGGGGGTTACACCGGGGAGCTGTTTTTT
CDR3 length: 16; D gene: TRBD2; clone size: few; V gene: TRBV4-2; J gene: TRBJ2-3; CDR3 protein: CASSQGLAGDTDTQYF; CDR3 DNA: TGTGCCAGCAGCCAAGGGTTAGCGGGGGACACAGATACGCAGTATTTT
CDR3 length: 12; D gene: -; clone size: few; V gene: TRBV7-2; J gene: TRBJ2-3; CDR3 protein: CASSELADTQYF; CDR3 DNA: TGTGCCAGCAGCGAACTAGCAGATACGCAGTATTTT
CDR3 length: 14; D gene: -; clone size: many; V gene: TRBV11-1; J gene: TRBJ2-5; CDR3 protein: CASSPGNEVGTQYF; CDR3 DNA: TGTGCCAGCAGCCCGGGGAATGAGGTTGGGACCCAGTACTTC
CDR3 length: 13; D gene: -; clone size: -; V gene: TRBV10-3; J gene: TRBJ2-5; CDR3 protein: CAIVGKNQETQYF; CDR3 DNA: TGTGCCATCGTAGGAAAGAACCAAGAGACCCAGTACTTC
CDR3 length: 13; D gene: -; clone size: few; V gene: TRBV6-5; J gene: TRBJ2-2; CDR3 protein: CASSYSPTGELFF; CDR3 DNA: TGTGCCAGCAGTTACTCTCCTACCGGGGAGCTGTTTTTT
CDR3 length: 16; D gene: -; clone size: -; V gene: TRBV5-1; J gene: TRBJ2-7; CDR3 protein: CASSLFVTQAVYEQYF; CDR3 DNA: TGCGCCAGCAGCTTGTTCGTCACCCAAGCAGTGTACGAGCAGTACTTC
CDR3 length: 17; D gene: -; clone size: -; V gene: TRBV7-9; J gene: TRBJ1-1; CDR3 protein: CASSLGLQGDDNTEAFF; CDR3 DNA: TGTGCCAGCAGCTTAGGGCTCCAGGGTGACGATAACACTGAAGCTTTCTTT